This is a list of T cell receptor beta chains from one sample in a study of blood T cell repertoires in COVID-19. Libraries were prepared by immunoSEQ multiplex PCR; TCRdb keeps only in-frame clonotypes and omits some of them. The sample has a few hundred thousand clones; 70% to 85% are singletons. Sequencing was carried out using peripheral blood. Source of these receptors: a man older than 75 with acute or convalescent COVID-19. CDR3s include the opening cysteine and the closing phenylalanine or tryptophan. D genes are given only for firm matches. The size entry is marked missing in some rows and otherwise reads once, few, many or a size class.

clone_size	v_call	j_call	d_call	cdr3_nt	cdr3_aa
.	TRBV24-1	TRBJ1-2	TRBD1	TGTGCCACCAGTGATTCCGGACAGGGAGTCTATGGCTACACCTTC	CATSDSGQGVYGYTF
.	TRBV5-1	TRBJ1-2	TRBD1	TGCGCCAGCAGCTTGGCTGGGACAGCGCCTCGACTAGCTAACTATGGCTACACCTTC	CASSLAGTAPRLANYGYTF
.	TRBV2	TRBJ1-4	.	TGTGCCAGCAGGGGGGACTCTCGGGGTGAAAAACTGTTTTTT	CASRGDSRGEKLFF
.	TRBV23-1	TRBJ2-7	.	TGCGCCAGCAGTCAATCGAAACAGGATCCCTACGAGCAGTACTTC	CASSQSKQDPYEQYF
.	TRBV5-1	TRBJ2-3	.	TGCGCCAGCAGCTTGGTGTCCGGGGGTACAGATACGCAGTATTTT	CASSLVSGGTDTQYF
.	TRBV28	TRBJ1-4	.	TGTGCCAGCAGTAAGGGGGGGCTTAATGAAAAACTGTTTTTT	CASSKGGLNEKLFF
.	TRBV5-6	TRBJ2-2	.	TGTGCCAGCAGCTTGGGGCTCGGGGAGCTGTTTTTT	CASSLGLGELFF
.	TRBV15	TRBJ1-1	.	TGTGCCACCAGCAGAGATCGAGTAGGGGCCGTGACTGAAGCTTTCTTT	CATSRDRVGAVTEAFF
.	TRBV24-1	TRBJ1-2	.	TGTGCCACCAGTGATTTGGGAGGGGACTATGGCTACACCTTC	CATSDLGGDYGYTF
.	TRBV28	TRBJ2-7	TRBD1	TGTGCCAGCACCCTCGCCGGGACAGGGGGCTACGAGCAGTACTTC	CASTLAGTGGYEQYF
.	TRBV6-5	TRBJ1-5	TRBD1	TGTGCCAGCAGCCGGGGACAGCTTCGTCAGCCCCAGCATTTT	CASSRGQLRQPQHF
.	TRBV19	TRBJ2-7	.	TGTGCCAGTAGCCCAATGGTCGACAGTTACAGCTCCTACGAGCAGTACTTC	CASSPMVDSYSSYEQYF
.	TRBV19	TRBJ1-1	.	TGTGCCAGTAGTTCTCAGGTCCCCTCCACTGAAGCTTTCTTT	CASSSQVPSTEAFF
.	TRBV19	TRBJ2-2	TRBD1	TGTGCCAGTAGTTCCGGGACAGGGGGCACCGGGGAGCTGTTTTTT	CASSSGTGGTGELFF
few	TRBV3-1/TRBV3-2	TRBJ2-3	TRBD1	TGTGCCAGCAGCCAAGATTTCGGGACAGATAGCACAGATACGCAGTATTTT	CASSQDFGTDSTDTQYF
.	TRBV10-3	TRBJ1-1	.	TGTGCCATCAAACTACAGGGTTTTGGGACTGAAGCTTTCTTT	CAIKLQGFGTEAFF
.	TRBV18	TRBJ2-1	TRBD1	TGTGCCAGCTCACCAAGGACAGGGTCGAACAATGAGCAGTTCTTC	CASSPRTGSNNEQFF
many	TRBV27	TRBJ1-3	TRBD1	TGTGCCAGCAGTCACCTCGGACAGGGAGAGATCTCTGGAAACACCATATATTTT	CASSHLGQGEISGNTIYF
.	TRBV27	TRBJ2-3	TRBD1	TGTGCCAGCAGTTGGGAGACAGGGCCAAGGGTGGATACGCAGTATTTT	CASSWETGPRVDTQYF
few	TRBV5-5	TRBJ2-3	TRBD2	TGTGCCAGCAGCTTGGCGAGCGGGGGTTCCACAGATACGCAGTATTTT	CASSLASGGSTDTQYF
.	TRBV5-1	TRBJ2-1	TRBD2	TGCGCCAGCAGCTTGACGGCTAGCGGGGGGAACAATGAGCAGTTCTTC	CASSLTASGGNNEQFF
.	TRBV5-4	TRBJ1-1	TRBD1	TGTGCCAGCAGTCAGCAGGGGGTGGCTGAAGCTTTCTTT	CASSQQGVAEAFF
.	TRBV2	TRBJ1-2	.	TGTGCCAGCAGTATCCTAGGGGCGCATTATGGCTACACCTTC	CASSILGAHYGYTF
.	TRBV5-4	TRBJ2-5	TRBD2	TGTGCCAGCAGTCTGCTAGCGGATCAAGAGACCCAGTACTTC	CASSLLADQETQYF
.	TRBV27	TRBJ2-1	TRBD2	TGTGCCAGCCGAACCGGGGGGGTTGGAGTGAATGAGCAGTTCTTC	CASRTGGVGVNEQFF
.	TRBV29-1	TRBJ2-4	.	TGCACCCAGCGAGCCAAAAACATTCAGTACTTC	CTQRAKNIQYF
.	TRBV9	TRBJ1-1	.	TGTGCCAGCGCTAGGGAACAGGGGAACACTGAAGCTTTCTTT	CASAREQGNTEAFF
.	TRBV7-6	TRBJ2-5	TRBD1	TGTGCCAGCAGCTTAGCGCAGGGGGCAGAGGAGACCCAGTACTTC	CASSLAQGAEETQYF
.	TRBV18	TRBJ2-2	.	TGTGCCAGCTCACCAGGGTCGGGTCTTCCCGGGGAGCTGTTTTTT	CASSPGSGLPGELFF
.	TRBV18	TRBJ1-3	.	TGTGCCAGCTCACCACCGAGAGGCACCGTCTCTGGAAACACCATATATTTT	CASSPPRGTVSGNTIYF
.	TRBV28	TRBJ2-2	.	TGTGCCAGCAGTTTACCCCAGCCAATGACCCGGGTCCCTACCGGGGAGCTGTTTTTT	CASSLPQPMTRVPTGELFF
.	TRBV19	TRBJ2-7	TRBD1	TGTGCCAGTAGTTCCGACAGGGGCTACGAGCAGTACTTC	CASSSDRGYEQYF
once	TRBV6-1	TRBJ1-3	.	TGTGCCAGCAGTGAAACATATGGAAACACCATATATTTT	CASSETYGNTIYF
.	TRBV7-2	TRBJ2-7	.	TGTGCCAGCAGCTTAGTCATGTCAGGTTCAAGCTCCTACGAGCAGTACTTC	CASSLVMSGSSSYEQYF
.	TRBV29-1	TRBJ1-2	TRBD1	TGCAGCGTGGGCTACACAGGGGGCGTGAGGGGCTACACCTTC	CSVGYTGGVRGYTF
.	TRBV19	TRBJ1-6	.	TGTGCCAGTAGTAGCGACCGGGACTTAACACCCCTCCACTTT	CASSSDRDLTPLHF
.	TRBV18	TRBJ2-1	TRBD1	TGTGCCAGCTCACCACCGCGGGACAGGGGATACAATGAGCAGTTCTTC	CASSPPRDRGYNEQFF
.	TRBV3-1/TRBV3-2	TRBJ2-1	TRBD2	TGTGCCAGCAGCCCGCGTCGGACTAGCGGGAGAATTAGGAATGAGCAGTTCTTC	CASSPRRTSGRIRNEQFF
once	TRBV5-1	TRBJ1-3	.	TGCGCCAGCAGCTCCCACAGGGGAAACACCATATATTTT	CASSSHRGNTIYF
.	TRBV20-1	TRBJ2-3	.	TGCAGTGCTGGGGGCGCAGATACGCAGTATTTT	CSAGGADTQYF
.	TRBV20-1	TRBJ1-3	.	TGCAGTGCTAGGACAGGAAACACCATATATTTT	CSARTGNTIYF
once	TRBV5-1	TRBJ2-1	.	TGCGCCAGCCGACTTGGGGTAAATAGCGGTGAGCAGTTCTTC	CASRLGVNSGEQFF
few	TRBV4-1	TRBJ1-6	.	TGCGCCAGCAGCCGTGGTTCCAGTGATAATTCACCCCTCCACTTT	CASSRGSSDNSPLHF
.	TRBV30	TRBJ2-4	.	TGTGCCTGGAGTGGGTCAGGGAAAGCCAAAAACATTCAGTACTTC	CAWSGSGKAKNIQYF
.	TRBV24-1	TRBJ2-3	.	TGTGCCACCAGTGATTTGCAGGGTCCAGATACGCAGTATTTT	CATSDLQGPDTQYF
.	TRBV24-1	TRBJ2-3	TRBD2	TGTGCCACCAGTGATTTGTCTGGGACTAGCGGTTTGAACACAGATACGCAGTATTTT	CATSDLSGTSGLNTDTQYF
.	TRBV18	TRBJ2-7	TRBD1	TGTGCCAGCTCTTTGACAGGGGGTGGCTACGAGCAGTACTTC	CASSLTGGGYEQYF
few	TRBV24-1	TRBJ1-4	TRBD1	TGTGCCACCAGTGACCCCGGGACAGGGAATGAAAAACTGTTTTTT	CATSDPGTGNEKLFF